This T cell receptor (beta chain) derives from a study of graft-versus-host responses after intestinal transplantation. Study-wide background: The transplants performed in recipients were multivisceral, liver-intestinal, or isolated intestinal. The whole recipient group had anti-thymocyte globulin induction followed by tacrolimus and steroids for two to three years.

This CDR3 region has 14 residues. V shed 8 bases and J 10 bases; nucleotides not matched to a gene: 8. Germline V gene lookup returns CDR1 MGHDK and CDR2 SYGVNS. As to this clone: The target antigen is unknown.

Sequencing was performed with immunoSEQ multiplex PCR; in TCRdb, only in-frame clones are kept and a portion is missing. The sample yields around 30,000 clones, about 90% seen once. Study-level findings and limits: Peak levels of circulating GvH clones tracked with early post-transplant HvG declines. The marrow of recipients harbored GvH clones, and ileum or blood showed some of them first.

The chain is built from TRBV25-1 and TRBJ1-6, with 10 bases identical to TRBD1. Material: PBMCs, obtained about 460 days after intestinal transplantation. The clonotype originates from a human patient who received an intestinal transplant, so some T cells may come from the graft donor. The CDR3 spells CASRTGQGNSPLHF. CDR3 bases: TGTGCCAGCCGGACGGGACAGGGGAACTCACCCCTCCACTTT.